The T cell receptor beta chain under discussion was sequenced for a study of T cell repertoires in cytomegalovirus infection. Study-wide context: Recently described HLA-C-restricted plus well-studied HLA-B-restricted CMV epitopes were used. Signatures in public TCR beta sequences pointed to both CMV infection and matching HLA type. Study results and limitations: Cumulative public TCR beta family frequency identified carriers of CMV plus the relevant HLA. Ex vivo responses were dominated by HLA-C-restricted CMV-specific TCR beta clonotypes.

TCRdb re-derived calls from the reads in MiXCR, one entry per CDR3 protein. The table lists roughly 920,000 distinct CDR3 sequences, roughly 30% of them singletons. The CDR3 loop spans 16 amino acids. Deletions cut 4 bases from V and 7 bases from J, with 17 bases between. Germline lookup yields CDR1 SGHAT and CDR2 FQDESV (reference sequence). A word on this clonotype: The antigen remains unidentified.

This rearrangement joins TRBV11-1 to TRBJ1-6; D remains ambiguous. This clonotype was obtained from a human donor in good health (CMV status not recorded). Some clones in this sample may be carry-over from other donors' samples. Material: cultured CD8+ T cells from PBMCs, obtained from culture after CMV antigen stimulation. The DNA for the CDR3 is TGTGCCAGCAGCTCAATCCGACCGGCACACAATTCACCCCTCCACTTT. This encodes CASSSIRPAHNSPLHF.